These T cell receptor beta chains were read from a single sample in a study of blood T cell repertoires in COVID-19. TCRdb's copy holds only in-frame clones and misses some; the assay was immunoSEQ multiplex PCR. The data show about 170,000 clones, 70% to 90% seen once. The sequencing sample was made of PBMCs or T cells enriched from blood (not recorded which). The receptors here all came from a woman under 30 who had recovered from COVID-19. CDR3s include the opening cysteine and the closing phenylalanine or tryptophan. D genes are given only for firm matches. Clone size is given for some rows only: seen once, a few or many times, or a class if the clone is expanded.

J,size,D,V,CDR3,DNA
TRBJ1-3,.,TRBD1,TRBV5-6,CASSKSGTEFSGNTIYF,TGTGCCAGCAGCAAATCCGGGACAGAATTCTCTGGAAACACCATATATTTT
TRBJ2-7,.,.,TRBV15,CATSRALAGTYEQYF,TGTGCCACCAGCAGGGCCTTGGCGGGGACCTACGAGCAGTACTTC
TRBJ1-6,.,.,TRBV28,CAAREGGPYNSPLHF,TGTGCCGCGCGGGAGGGGGGCCCCTATAATTCACCCCTCCACTTT
TRBJ2-4,.,TRBD1,TRBV7-9,CASSPRQGAAKNIQYF,TGTGCCAGCAGCCCACGACAGGGGGCCGCCAAAAACATTCAGTACTTC
TRBJ2-1,.,.,TRBV13,CASSFNVRGNEQFF,TGTGCCAGCAGCTTTAATGTCCGGGGGAATGAGCAGTTCTTC
TRBJ2-3,.,.,TRBV6-2/TRBV6-3,CASSYEASLAQYF,TGTGCCAGCAGTTACGAGGCCTCCCTCGCGCAGTATTTT
TRBJ2-5,.,.,TRBV12-3/TRBV12-4,CASSLAGRETQYF,TGTGCCAGCAGCCTCGCAGGGCGAGAGACCCAGTACTTC
TRBJ1-1,few,.,TRBV7-9,CASRPVNRERNTEAFF,TGTGCCAGCAGGCCCGTCAACAGGGAACGGAACACTGAAGCTTTCTTT
TRBJ2-3,.,TRBD2,TRBV28,CASSPALAGSTDTQYF,TGTGCCAGCAGTCCGGCCCTAGCGGGGAGCACAGATACGCAGTATTTT
TRBJ2-7,.,TRBD2,TRBV19,CASSTLAGSSHEQYF,TGTGCCAGTAGTACTCTAGCGGGATCGTCCCACGAGCAGTACTTC
TRBJ2-1,once,TRBD2,TRBV27,CASSRLAVSSYNEQFF,TGTGCCAGCAGCCGGCTAGCGGTGAGCTCCTACAATGAGCAGTTCTTC
TRBJ1-2,.,.,TRBV28,CASSSPGLQLYGYTF,TGTGCCAGCAGTTCGCCCGGACTGCAGCTCTATGGCTACACCTTC
TRBJ2-2,.,.,TRBV9,CASSALWEISQDGELFF,TGTGCCAGCAGCGCCCTGTGGGAGATATCCCAGGACGGGGAGCTGTTTTTT
TRBJ2-1,.,TRBD1,TRBV27,CASSRGQVGNEQFF,TGTGCCAGCAGCCGCGGACAGGTGGGGAATGAGCAGTTCTTC
TRBJ1-6,.,.,TRBV6-1,CASSDLRSPLHF,TGTGCCAGCAGTGATTTGAGATCACCCCTCCACTTT
TRBJ2-7,.,.,TRBV10-3,CAIRTPSLAGTYEQYF,TGTGCCATCAGGACACCCTCGTTGGCGGGTACCTACGAGCAGTACTTC
TRBJ2-7,.,.,TRBV6-2/TRBV6-3,CASSFRVYEQYF,TGTGCCAGCAGTTTCAGGGTATACGAGCAGTACTTC
TRBJ2-1,once,TRBD1,TRBV12-3/TRBV12-4,CASSLGTGGEQFF,TGTGCCAGCAGTTTAGGGACAGGGGGTGAGCAGTTCTTC
TRBJ2-7,.,.,TRBV13,CASSLGYSYEQYF,TGTGCCAGCAGCTTAGGCTACTCCTACGAGCAGTACTTC
TRBJ2-2,.,TRBD1,TRBV18,CASSLARDSVGELFF,TGTGCCAGCTCACTAGCCCGGGACAGCGTCGGGGAGCTGTTTTTT
TRBJ1-1,.,TRBD1,TRBV28,CASSFAGTDEAFF,TGTGCCAGCAGTTTCGCCGGGACAGATGAAGCTTTCTTT
TRBJ2-1,.,TRBD1,TRBV3-1/TRBV3-2,CASSPDRGHGNEQFF,TGTGCCAGCAGCCCGGACAGGGGGCACGGCAATGAGCAGTTCTTC
TRBJ2-7,.,TRBD2,TRBV2,CASSEALTSGSDEQYF,TGTGCCAGCAGTGAAGCCCTTACTAGCGGGAGTGACGAGCAGTACTTC
TRBJ2-3,.,TRBD1,TRBV7-3,CASSLIEGQGQHTQYF,TGTGCCAGCAGCTTAATAGAGGGACAGGGACAACATACGCAGTATTTT
TRBJ2-1,.,TRBD2,TRBV7-9,CASSLYGGSSYNEQFF,TGTGCCAGCAGCTTATACGGCGGGAGCTCCTACAATGAGCAGTTCTTC
TRBJ1-6,.,TRBD1,TRBV5-8,CASSLGTGVRNSPLHF,TGTGCCAGCAGCTTGGGGACAGGGGTCCGGAATTCACCCCTCCACTTT
TRBJ2-3,.,.,TRBV18,CASYISTDTQYF,TGTGCCAGCTATATAAGCACAGATACGCAGTATTTT
TRBJ1-2,.,.,TRBV20-1,CSARVPDIDTF,TGCAGTGCTAGAGTCCCGGACATTGACACCTTC
TRBJ1-1,.,.,TRBV23-1,CASSQLPRGNTEAFF,TGCGCCAGCAGTCAACTGCCCCGGGGGAACACTGAAGCTTTCTTT
TRBJ2-3,once,TRBD1,TRBV24-1,CATSEGQGSTDTQYF,TGTGCCACCAGTGAAGGACAGGGGAGCACAGATACGCAGTATTTT
TRBJ1-4,.,TRBD1,TRBV28,CASSHRGPVYEKLFF,TGTGCCAGCAGTCACAGGGGTCCTGTATATGAAAAACTGTTTTTT
TRBJ2-3,.,TRBD1,TRBV9,CASSVATGGRADTQYF,TGTGCCAGCAGCGTAGCTACAGGGGGCCGCGCAGATACGCAGTATTTT
TRBJ2-7,.,.,TRBV10-3,CAIMQQGGSYEQYF,TGTGCCATCATGCAACAGGGTGGGTCCTACGAGCAGTACTTC